The 16 T cell receptor beta chains below come from one sample, sequenced in a study of identical twins. TCRdb re-analysed the 5' RACE reads in MiXCR, keeping a single row per CDR3 protein. Seen here are 1.5 million to 2 million distinct CDR3 sequences, about 32% observed once, and the top ten hold over 0.25%. The specimen sequenced was cord blood. The receptor source for this set is a newborn girl in good health.

The chain is built from TRBV6-6 and TRBJ1-5; D is possibly TRBD1 (6 bases). CDR1 is MNHNY and CDR2 is SVGAGI in the germline V gene (reference sequence). Trimming removed 6 bases from V and 0 bases from J, with 12 bases in between. This CDR3 region has 15 residues. CDR3 residues: CASRTSGVSNQPQHF. Here the CDR3 DNA reads TGTGCCAGCAGGACGTCAGGGGTTAGCAATCAGCCCCAGCATTTT.

This clonotype was seen a few times. V usage is TRBV12-3 or TRBV12-4 and J usage is TRBJ1-1; 8 bases are a match to TRBD1. V gave up 7 bases and J gave up 7 bases; unmatched junction bases: 14. The CDR3 loop spans 15 amino acids. The CDR3 region is CASTSGGQGAGEAFF. The CDR3 region has the DNA TGTGCCAGCACCTCAGGGGGGCAGGGGGCGGGTGAAGCTTTCTTT.

Worth noting for this clonotype: At one of its ends the junction is not consistent with the germline gene, which may arise from a read error. This chain uses TRBV24-1 with TRBJ2-1; TRBD2 agrees at 12 bases. The CDR3 covers 18 residues. Germline assignment: CDR1 KGHDR and CDR2 SFDVKD. Here the CDR3 DNA reads TGTGCCACCTCGACTAGCGGGAGTAGTGGAAAATCCTTCAATGAGCAGTTCTTC. Translated: CATSTSGSSGKSFNEQFF.

The J gene is TRBJ1-1, the V gene TRBV20-1; D ambiguous. V lost 5 bases and J 1 base, leaving 14 bases between the germline ends. Germline CDR1 and CDR2: DFQATT and SNEGSKA (reference sequence). The CDR3 has 14 residues. CDR3 DNA: TGCAGTGCTCCTGACGGAATAACGAACACTGAAGCTTTCTTT. This sequence encodes CSAPDGITNTEAFF.

The chain employs TRBV5-1 and TRBJ2-3; D is unresolved. The V and J ends lost 2 bases and 5 bases respectively, with 9 bases between them. In germline, CDR1 is SGHRS, CDR2 YFSETQ. The length of the CDR3 is 13 residues. The CDR3: CASSFRPQDTQYF. The DNA of the CDR3 is TGCGCCAGCAGCTTTCGGCCACAAGATACGCAGTATTTT.

This clonotype has more than one count but fewer than ten. The rearrangement uses TRBV25-1 and TRBJ1-2, with unresolved D. The CDR3 extends over 15 amino acids. Germline values: CDR1 MGHDK, CDR2 SYGVNS. V was pared by 1 base and J by 0 bases, with 9 bases between. The CDR3 region has the DNA TGTGCCAGCAGTGAATTGGGCAGGTCTAACTATGGCTACACCTTC. Amino acid sequence: CASSELGRSNYGYTF.

V gene TRBV10-3 combines with J gene TRBJ2-3, with 12 bases lining up with TRBD1. V lost 4 bases, J lost 2 bases, and 4 bases stayed unmatched. The CDR3 has 16 amino acids. Germline CDR1 reads ENHRY; CDR2 reads SYGVKD. This chain's CDR3 is CAISGPGQGATDTQYF. As DNA, the CDR3 is TGTGCCATCAGTGGTCCGGGACAGGGGGCCACAGATACGCAGTATTTT.

This clonotype was seen more than once but under ten times. The chain combines TRBV29-1 with TRBJ2-7; D gene uncertain. Germline CDR1 SQVTM, CDR2 ANQGSEA. The CDR3 covers 12 residues. Deletions cut 4 bases from V and 7 bases from J, with 14 bases between. The CDR3 loop reads CSVAWRLNEQYF. CDR3 nucleotides: TGCAGCGTTGCTTGGCGCCTTAATGAGCAGTACTTC.

V and J are TRBV15 and TRBJ1-4; D is ambiguous. From germline, CDR1 is LNHNV and CDR2 YYDKDF (reference sequence). CDR3 length: 14 amino acids. The V gene lost 0 bases and the J gene lost 8 bases, with 10 bases spanning the gap. In DNA, the CDR3 is TGTGCCACCAGCAGAGATCCCTGGGAGGAAAAACTGTTTTTT. Amino acid sequence: CATSRDPWEEKLFF.

This clonotype was seen more than once but under ten times. This chain's CDR3 is CASSQGAGSSYNSPLHF. The DNA of the CDR3 is TGTGCCAGCAGCCAAGGGGCGGGCAGCTCCTATAATTCACCCCTCCACTTT. The chain couples TRBV4-2 to TRBJ1-6; D is unclear. The V gene's germline CDR1 is LGHNA and CDR2 YNFKEQ. With 1 base removed from V and 0 bases from J, the gap between germline ends came to 10 bases. There are 17 residues in the CDR3.

There are many counts of this clonotype. V gene TRBV6-5 combines with J gene TRBJ2-4; 9 positions match TRBD2. V was pared by 10 bases and J by 5 bases, with 9 bases of the junction left unmatched. Germline V CDR1 and CDR2: MNHEY, SVGAGI. This CDR3 spans 14 amino acids. The CDR3 region is CATASGVSQNIQYF. Here the CDR3 DNA reads TGTGCCACAGCTAGCGGGGTTAGCCAAAACATTCAGTACTTC.

CDR3 coding DNA: TGTGCCAGCAGTTACCCGAGGCGGGGGGTCTCCTACGAGCAGTACTTC. Protein: CASSYPRRGVSYEQYF. This chain connects TRBV6-2 or TRBV6-3 to TRBJ2-7; TRBD2 aligns across 8 bases. In germline, CDR1 is MNHEY, CDR2 SVGEGT. This CDR3 has 16 amino acids. The V gene end was trimmed by 2 bases and the J gene end by 0 bases; junction bases not matched to a gene: 6.

This clonotype was detected a few times. The rearrangement joins TRBV27 to TRBJ1-1; D is unclear. From germline, CDR1 is MNHEY and CDR2 SMNVEV (reference sequence). There are 14 residues in the CDR3. V dropped 6 bases and J dropped 6 bases, with 17 bases sitting between them. As DNA, the CDR3 is TGTGCCAGCAGAGACCGACGGTTGCGGGCTGAAGCTTTCTTT. This encodes CASRDRRLRAEAFF.

This clonotype has more than one count but fewer than ten. The V and J genes are TRBV14 and TRBJ2-7; D unresolved. The CDR3 has 15 amino acids. The V and J ends lost 1 base and 1 base respectively, with 11 bases between them. Germline CDR1 and CDR2: SGHDN and FVKESK. The CDR3 DNA reads TGTGCCAGCAGCCAAGTCGGTTCCAGATCCTACGAGCAGTACTTC. This gives the protein CASSQVGSRSYEQYF.

The V gene is TRBV20-1, the J gene TRBJ2-3, with 10 bases aligning to TRBD2. With V trimmed by 5 bases and J by 3 bases, 2 bases remained unmatched. The CDR3 runs 13 residues. Per the germline V gene, CDR1 is DFQATT and CDR2 is SNEGSKA (reference sequence). The CDR3 sequence: CSALLAGTDTQYF. The CDR3 bases are TGCAGTGCTCTACTAGCGGGAACAGATACGCAGTATTTT.

The rearrangement joins TRBV27 to TRBJ2-7, with a tentative D call TRBD2 (6 bases). Germline V lookup: CDR1 MNHEY, CDR2 SMNVEV (reference sequence). V lost 4 bases, J lost 2 bases, and 15 bases lay in between. CDR3 length: 15 amino acids. The CDR3 nucleotides are TGTGCCAGCAGTTCCCTTGGTGGCGGGGCCTACGAGCAGTACTTC. Protein: CASSSLGGGAYEQYF.